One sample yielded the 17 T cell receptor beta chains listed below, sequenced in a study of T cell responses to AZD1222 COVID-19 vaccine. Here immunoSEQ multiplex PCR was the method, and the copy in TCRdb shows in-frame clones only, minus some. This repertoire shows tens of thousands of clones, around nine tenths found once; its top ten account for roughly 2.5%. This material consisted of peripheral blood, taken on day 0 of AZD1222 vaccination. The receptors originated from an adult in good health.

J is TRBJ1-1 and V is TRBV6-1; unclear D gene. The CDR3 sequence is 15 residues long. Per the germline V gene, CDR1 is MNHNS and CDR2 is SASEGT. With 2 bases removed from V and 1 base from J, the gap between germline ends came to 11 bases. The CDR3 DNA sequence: TGTGCCAGCAGTGAACCGTTGACGGGGAACACTGAAGCTTTCTTT. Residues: CASSEPLTGNTEAFF.

The CDR3 DNA reads as TGTGCCAGCAGCCAAGAGAGTGAAGGTTACGAGCAGTACTTC. It specifies CASSQESEGYEQYF. The chain couples TRBV3-1 (or the pseudogene TRBV3-2) to TRBJ2-7, with D unclear. The V gene lost 0 bases and the J gene lost 4 bases, with 10 bases spanning the gap. The CDR3 sequence is 14 residues long. Germline V gene data show CDR1 as LGHDT and CDR2 as YNNKEL (reference sequence).

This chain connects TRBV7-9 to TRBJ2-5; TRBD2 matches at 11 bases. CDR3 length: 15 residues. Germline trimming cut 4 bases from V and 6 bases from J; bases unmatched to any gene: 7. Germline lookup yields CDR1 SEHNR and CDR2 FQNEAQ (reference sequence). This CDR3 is CASSSTSGSGKTQYF. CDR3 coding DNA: TGTGCCAGCAGCTCAACTAGCGGGAGTGGGAAGACCCAGTACTTC.

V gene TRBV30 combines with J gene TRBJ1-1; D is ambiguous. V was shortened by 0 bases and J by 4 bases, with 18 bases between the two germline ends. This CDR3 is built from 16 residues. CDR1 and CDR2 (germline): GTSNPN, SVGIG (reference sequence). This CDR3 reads CAWSVRAPPSSTEAFF. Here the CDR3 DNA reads TGTGCCTGGAGTGTACGCGCCCCCCCGAGTAGCACTGAAGCTTTCTTT.

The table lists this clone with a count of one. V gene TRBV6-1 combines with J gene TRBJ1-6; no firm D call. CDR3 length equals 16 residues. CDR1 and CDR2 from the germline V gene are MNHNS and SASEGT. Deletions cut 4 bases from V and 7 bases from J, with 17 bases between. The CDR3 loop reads CASSVPRQLQNSPLHF. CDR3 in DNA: TGTGCCAGCAGTGTACCCCGTCAACTTCAGAATTCACCCCTCCACTTT.

The CDR3 is CASSQVAGGAYEQYF. CDR3 DNA sequence: TGCGCCAGCAGCCAAGTGGCCGGGGGGGCCTACGAGCAGTACTTC. The chain carries TRBV4-3 and TRBJ2-7; 8 bases match TRBD2. CDR3 length equals 15 residues. V trimming: 1 base; J trimming: 2 bases; junction bases outside the gene matches: 4. Germline V CDR1 and CDR2: LGHNA, YSLEER.

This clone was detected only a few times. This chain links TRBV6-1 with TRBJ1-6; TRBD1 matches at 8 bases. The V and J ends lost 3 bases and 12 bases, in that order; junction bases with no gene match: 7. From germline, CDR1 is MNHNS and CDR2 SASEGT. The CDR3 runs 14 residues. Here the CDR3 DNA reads TGTGCCAGCAGTGAGGGACAGGATGCCGGACCCCTCCACTTT. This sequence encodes CASSEGQDAGPLHF.

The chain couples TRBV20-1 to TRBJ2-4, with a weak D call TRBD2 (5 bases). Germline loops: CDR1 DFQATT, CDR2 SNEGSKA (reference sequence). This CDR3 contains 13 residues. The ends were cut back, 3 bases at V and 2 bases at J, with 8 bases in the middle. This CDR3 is CSASRDTKNIQYF. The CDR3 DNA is TGCAGTGCTAGTCGGGATACCAAAAACATTCAGTACTTC.

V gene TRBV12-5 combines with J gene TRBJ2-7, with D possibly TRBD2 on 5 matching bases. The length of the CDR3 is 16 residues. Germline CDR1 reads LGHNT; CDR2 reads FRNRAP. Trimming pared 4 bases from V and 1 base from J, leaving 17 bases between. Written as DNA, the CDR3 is TGTGCTAGTGGTTCACTTACTAGGATTGGGTCCTACGAGCAGTACTTC. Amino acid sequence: CASGSLTRIGSYEQYF.

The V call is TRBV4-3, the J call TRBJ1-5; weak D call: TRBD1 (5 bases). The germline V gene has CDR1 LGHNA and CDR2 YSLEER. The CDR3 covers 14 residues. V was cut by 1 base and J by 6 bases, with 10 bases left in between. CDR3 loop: CASSQAWGGQPQHF. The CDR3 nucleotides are TGCGCCAGCAGCCAAGCTTGGGGGGGTCAGCCCCAGCATTTT.

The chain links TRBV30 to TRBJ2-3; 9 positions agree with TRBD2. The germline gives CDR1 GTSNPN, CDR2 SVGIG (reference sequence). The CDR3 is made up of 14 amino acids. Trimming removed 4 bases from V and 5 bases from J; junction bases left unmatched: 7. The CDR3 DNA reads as TGTGCCTGGAACGAGGGACTAGCTGGAGATACGCAGTATTTT. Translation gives CAWNEGLAGDTQYF. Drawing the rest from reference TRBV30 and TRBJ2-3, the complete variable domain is SQTIHQWPATLVQPVGSPLSLECTVEGTSNPNLYWYRQAAGRGLQLLFYSVGIGQISSEVPQNLSASRPQDRQFILSSKKLLLSDSGFYLCAWNEGLAGDTQYFGPGTRLTVL.

This CDR3 is CASRLDRFGNTIYF. The CDR3, as DNA: TGTGCCAGCAGGCTCGACAGGTTCGGAAACACCATATATTTT. The chain carries TRBV7-2 and TRBJ1-3, with D possibly being TRBD1 (6 bases). The CDR3 is 14 residues long. In germline, CDR1 is SGHTA, CDR2 FQGNSA. The V gene lost 6 bases and the J gene lost 4 bases, with 13 bases spanning the gap.

The CDR3 sequence is CASSQEQGSNQPQHF. CDR3 nucleotide sequence: TGCGCCAGCAGCCAAGAACAGGGGAGCAATCAGCCCCAGCATTTT. V gene TRBV4-3 combines with J gene TRBJ1-5, with TRBD1 identical over 7 bases. V lost 0 bases and J lost 1; bases outside the gene matches: 0. Germline values: CDR1 LGHNA, CDR2 YSLEER. The CDR3 covers 15 residues.

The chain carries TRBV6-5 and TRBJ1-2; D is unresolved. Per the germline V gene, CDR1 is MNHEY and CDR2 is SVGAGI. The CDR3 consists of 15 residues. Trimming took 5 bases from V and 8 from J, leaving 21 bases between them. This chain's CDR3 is CASSLRSDGVGGYTF. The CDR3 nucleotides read TGTGCCAGCAGTCTACGGTCCGACGGCGTGGGAGGCTACACCTTC.

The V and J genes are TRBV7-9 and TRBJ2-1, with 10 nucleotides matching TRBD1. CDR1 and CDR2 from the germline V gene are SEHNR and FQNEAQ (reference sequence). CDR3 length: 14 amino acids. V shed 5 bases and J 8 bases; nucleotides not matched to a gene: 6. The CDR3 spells CASSRDRGLDEQFF. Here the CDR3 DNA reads TGTGCCAGCAGCCGGGACAGGGGATTAGATGAGCAGTTCTTC.

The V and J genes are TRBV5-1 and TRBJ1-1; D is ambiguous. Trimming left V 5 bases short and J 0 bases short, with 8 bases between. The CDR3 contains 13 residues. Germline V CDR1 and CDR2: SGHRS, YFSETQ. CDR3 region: CASRSELNTEAFF. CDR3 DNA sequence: TGCGCCAGCAGATCGGAACTGAACACTGAAGCTTTCTTT.

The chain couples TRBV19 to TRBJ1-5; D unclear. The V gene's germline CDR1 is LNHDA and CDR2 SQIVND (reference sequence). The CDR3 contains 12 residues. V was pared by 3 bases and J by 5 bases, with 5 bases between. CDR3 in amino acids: CASSILDQPQHF. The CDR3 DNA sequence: TGTGCCAGTAGTATTCTAGATCAGCCCCAGCATTTT.